The 20 T cell receptor beta chains given below trace back to one sample, sequenced in a study of OX40 agonist ivuxolimab in advanced cancers. Profiling relied on immunoSEQ multiplex PCR, and the TCRdb table lists in-frame clones only, not all of them. The table includes roughly 80,000 clones, 65% to 85% detected once. The sequencing here drew on CD4+ or CD8+ T cells sorted from blood, taken in a trial of the OX40 agonist ivuxolimab. The origin of the receptors is an adult with an advanced solid tumor such as melanoma, head and neck, liver or kidney cancer.

The rearrangement joins TRBV6-5 to TRBJ2-7; 7 nucleotides match TRBD1. CDR1 and CDR2 from the germline V gene are MNHEY and SVGAGI. The length of the CDR3 is 15 residues. With V trimmed by 0 bases and J by 1 base, 3 bases remained unmatched. The CDR3 DNA follows: TGTGCCAGCAGTTACTCTATGACAGGGTCCTACGAGCAGTACTTC. As protein: CASSYSMTGSYEQYF.

This chain joins TRBV7-2 and TRBJ2-5; D possibly matches TRBD1 or TRBD2 (7 bases each). CDR1 and CDR2 (germline): SGHTA, FQGNSA. V dropped 5 bases and J dropped 3 bases, with 19 bases sitting between them. The CDR3 runs to 16 residues. The DNA of the CDR3 is TGTGCCAGCAGCCAGCTGCCACAGGGGACTAAAGAGACCCAGTACTTC. Its protein is CASSQLPQGTKETQYF. Full variable domain (missing parts from reference TRBV7-2 and TRBJ2-5): GAGVSQSPSNKVTEKGKDVELRCDPISGHTALYWYRQSLGQGLEFLIYFQGNSAPDKSGLPSDRFSAERTGGSVSTLTIQRTQQEDSAVYLCASSQLPQGTKETQYFGPGTRLLVL.

This clone has a handful of counts. The rearrangement links TRBV27 to TRBJ2-7; D possibly matches TRBD1 or TRBD2 (6 bases each). CDR1 is MNHEY and CDR2 is SMNVEV in the germline V gene (reference sequence). This CDR3 comprises 14 residues. Trimming cost V 2 bases and J 2 bases, with 10 bases left between them. CDR3 protein: CASSLRGAAYEQYF. The CDR3 DNA is TGTGCCAGCAGTTTAAGGGGGGCGGCCTACGAGCAGTACTTC.

This clone came up once. This rearrangement joins TRBV7-2 to TRBJ2-7; TRBD2 agrees at 9 bases. The CDR3 is 15 residues long. With V trimmed by 2 bases and J by 0 bases, 2 bases remained unmatched. Germline lookup yields CDR1 SGHTA and CDR2 FQGNSA. CDR3 residues: CASSLSSGTSYEQYF. CDR3 in DNA: TGTGCCAGCAGCTTATCTAGCGGGACCTCCTACGAGCAGTACTTC. Full variable domain (remainder filled in from reference TRBV7-2 and TRBJ2-7): GAGVSQSPSNKVTEKGKDVELRCDPISGHTALYWYRQSLGQGLEFLIYFQGNSAPDKSGLPSDRFSAERTGGSVSTLTIQRTQQEDSAVYLCASSLSSGTSYEQYFGPGTRLTVT.

This chain links TRBV11-2 with TRBJ2-1, with TRBD2 matching over 10 bases. The V gene's germline CDR1 is SGHAT and CDR2 FQNNGV. With 2 bases clipped from V and 6 bases from J, the junction kept 13 bases outside the gene matches. This CDR3 is built from 18 residues. DNA for the CDR3: TGTGCCAGCAGCTTATATGAATCACTAGCGGGGTACTCCAATGAGCAGTTCTTC. It codes for CASSLYESLAGYSNEQFF. The variable domain in full, completed from reference TRBV11-2 and TRBJ2-1, reads EAGVAQSPRYKIIEKRQSVAFWCNPISGHATLYWYQQILGQGPKLLIQFQNNGVVDDSQLPKDRFSAERLKGVDSTLKIQPAKLEDSAVYLCASSLYESLAGYSNEQFFGPGTRLTVL.

The chain carries TRBV7-6 and TRBJ2-5; no clear D. Trimming took off 4 bases at V and 4 bases at J, with 13 bases between the two ends. The germline CDR1 and CDR2 sequences are SGHVS and FNYEAQ. The CDR3 totals 14 residues. CDR3 nucleotides: TGTGCCAGCAGCTCTCCGGATGCGGCAGAGACCCAGTACTTC. As protein: CASSSPDAAETQYF.

The rearrangement links TRBV6-5 to TRBJ2-5, with D perhaps given as TRBD1 or TRBD2 (5 bases each). Germline CDR1 is MNHEY and CDR2 is SVGAGI. V lost 5 bases and J lost 5, with 18 bases in between. The CDR3 sequence is 15 residues long. The CDR3 bases are TGTGCCAGCAGTAATACCGGGACGTATGGTGAGACCCAGTACTTC. This codes for CASSNTGTYGETQYF.

The chain employs TRBV10-3 and TRBJ2-3, with D maybe TRBD2 (6 bases). This CDR3 has 15 residues. Per the germline V gene, CDR1 is ENHRY and CDR2 is SYGVKD. V gave up 7 bases and J gave up 0 bases, with 14 bases separating them. The CDR3 nucleotides read TGTGCCATCAATCAAGCGGGTAGGAGCACAGATACGCAGTATTTT. Protein product: CAINQAGRSTDTQYF.

V and J are TRBV10-3 and TRBJ2-1, with 10 positions matching TRBD2. The V gene end was trimmed by 5 bases and the J gene end by 7 bases; junction bases not matched to a gene: 5. This CDR3 has 14 amino acids. Germline CDR1 is ENHRY and CDR2 is SYGVKD. This CDR3 is CAISNSGRQNEQFF. As DNA, the CDR3 is TGTGCCATCAGTAATAGCGGGAGGCAAAATGAGCAGTTCTTC.

V is TRBV30 and J is TRBJ1-3; a possible D gene is TRBD1 (5 bases). The CDR3 runs 15 residues. Germline V lookup: CDR1 GTSNPN, CDR2 SVGIG (reference sequence). Trimming removed 3 bases at V and 4 bases at J, with 16 bases between. This CDR3 reads CAWRNGGSGGNTIYF. CDR3 coding DNA: TGTGCCTGGAGAAACGGGGGATCGGGAGGAAACACCATATATTTT. Looking up the rest from reference TRBV30 and TRBJ1-3 gives the full variable domain: SQTIHQWPATLVQPVGSPLSLECTVEGTSNPNLYWYRQAAGRGLQLLFYSVGIGQISSEVPQNLSASRPQDRQFILSSKKLLLSDSGFYLCAWRNGGSGGNTIYFGEGSWLTVV.

The chain employs TRBV18 and TRBJ2-2, with D hard to call. The V gene's germline CDR1 is KGHSH and CDR2 LQKENI. Trimming left V 2 bases short and J 2 bases short, with 9 bases between. This CDR3 region has 15 residues. CDR3 DNA sequence: TGTGCCAGCTCACCAGTAAGGCATAACACCGGGGAGCTGTTTTTT. Protein product: CASSPVRHNTGELFF.

The genes are TRBV29-1 and TRBJ1-2, with D tentatively TRBD1 (5 bases). V lost 0 bases to trimming and J lost 7 bases, with 9 bases between them. CDR1 and CDR2 (germline): SQVTM, ANQGSEA. The CDR3 runs 12 residues. The CDR3 coding sequence is TGCAGCGTTGAAGATTCCGGGGGTGGCTACACCTTC. Its protein is CSVEDSGGGYTF.

A single count supports this clone. The V call is TRBV6-5, the J call TRBJ1-3, with D unclear. Germline values: CDR1 MNHEY, CDR2 SVGAGI. V dropped 4 bases and J dropped 4 bases, with 11 bases sitting between them. CDR3 length: 14 amino acids. This CDR3 is CASSSLSAGNTIYF. Written as DNA, the CDR3 is TGTGCCAGCAGTTCGCTATCCGCAGGAAACACCATATATTTT.

V and J are TRBV28 and TRBJ2-3, with 8 bases matching TRBD2. Germline CDR1 and CDR2: MDHEN and SYDVKM. Trimming took 10 bases from V and 4 from J; bases not matched to a gene: 4. The CDR3 is 12 amino acids. The chain's CDR3 is CAISGAADTQYF. CDR3 in DNA: TGTGCCATTAGCGGGGCGGCAGATACGCAGTATTTT.

This chain joins TRBV6-4 and TRBJ2-3; 9 bases are shared with TRBD2. The length of the CDR3 is 14 residues. Germline values: CDR1 MRHNA, CDR2 SNTAGT. Trimming removed 6 bases from V and 7 bases from J; junction bases left unmatched: 8. The CDR3 DNA sequence: TGTGCCAGCAGATTAGCGGGGGACCGGAATACGCAGTATTTT. Encoded protein: CASRLAGDRNTQYF.

CDR3 DNA: TGTGCCAGCAGTCTGGGACAGTATGGCTACACCTTC. As protein: CASSLGQYGYTF. The V gene is TRBV28, the J gene TRBJ1-2; 7 bases agree with TRBD1. With V trimmed by 5 bases and J by 5 bases, 2 bases remained unmatched. This CDR3 contains 12 residues. In germline, CDR1 is MDHEN, CDR2 SYDVKM.

The rearrangement uses TRBV2 and TRBJ1-1; D perhaps matches TRBD1 (6 bases). This CDR3 spans 13 amino acids. Trimming stripped 11 bases from V and 3 bases from J, with 16 bases between. Germline loops: CDR1 SNHLY, CDR2 FYNNEI. The CDR3: CARLSTGYTEAFF. The CDR3 region has the DNA TGTGCCCGCTTATCGACAGGTTACACTGAAGCTTTCTTT.

CDR3 in DNA: TGTGCCAGCAGCTTAGAGGACAGCCTAAGAAGAGAGCCCCAGCATTTT. Amino acid sequence: CASSLEDSLRREPQHF. The rearrangement links TRBV7-9 to TRBJ1-5; D may be TRBD1 (6 bases). CDR1 and CDR2 (germline): SEHNR, FQNEAQ (reference sequence). The CDR3 loop spans 16 amino acids. V dropped 1 base and J dropped 8 bases, with 18 bases sitting between them.

The V and J genes are TRBV28 and TRBJ2-7; 9 nucleotides agree with TRBD1. CDR1 and CDR2 from the germline V gene are MDHEN and SYDVKM. The CDR3 is made up of 20 amino acids. J gave up 3 bases and V 5 bases, and 23 bases lay outside the gene matches. The CDR3 protein is CASSPIPGTGRFEAGYEQYF. CDR3 nucleotides: TGTGCCAGCAGTCCCATCCCCGGGACAGGGAGATTCGAAGCGGGCTACGAGCAGTACTTC.

The gene calls are TRBV19 and TRBJ2-1, with 7 bases fitting TRBD1. The junction had 5 bases not matched to a gene; V was cut back by 4 bases and J by 5 bases. Germline values: CDR1 LNHDA, CDR2 SQIVND (reference sequence). The CDR3 is 14 residues long. DNA for the CDR3: TGTGCCAGTAGTAGGGGACAGAGAGACAATGAGCAGTTCTTC. Its protein product is CASSRGQRDNEQFF. The complete variable domain, with remaining parts taken from reference TRBV19 and TRBJ2-1, reads DGGITQSPKYLFRKEGQNVTLSCEQNLNHDAMYWYRQDPGQGLRLIYYSQIVNDFQKGDIAEGYSVSREKKESFPLTVTSAQKNPTAFYLCASSRGQRDNEQFFGPGTRLTVL.